This T cell receptor beta chain stems from a study of post-analysis software for immune sequencing data. The study's findings and limits: Relative to controls, patients with multiple sclerosis showed significantly lower normalized Chao1 diversity.

Incorporated into the TCR beta cDNA libraries were unique molecular identifiers, which served to reduce PCR and sequencing biases. With about 0.95 to 11 million T cells as the source, 450,000 to 600,000 cDNA molecules resulted. TCRdb ran MiXCR on the PCR reads and lists one entry per CDR3 protein. The sample records roughly 150,000 distinct CDR3 sequences, around 36% being singletons. In its sample, this clonotype was seen a few times. Its antigen is undetermined. This CDR3 comprises 12 residues. Germline CDR1 and CDR2: SGHVS and FNYEAQ. The V gene lost 2 bases and the J gene lost 8 bases, with 7 bases spanning the gap.

The sequence came from a girl between 10 and 17 years old with multiple sclerosis. This sequence joins TRBV7-6 and TRBJ2-1; D assignment may be TRBD1 or TRBD2 (5 bases each). This material consisted of blood, taken after autologous hematopoietic stem cell transplantation. Here the CDR3 reads CASSLLGDEQFF. For the CDR3, the DNA is TGTGCCAGCAGCTTATTGGGGGATGAGCAGTTCTTC.